What follows describes a single T cell receptor (beta chain). Its antigen is currently unknown. This specimen comes from a study of OX40 agonist ivuxolimab in advanced cancers. Study-wide context: Administration of intravenous ivuxolimab to patients occurred every 2 weeks at 0.01 to 10 mg/kg. The study enrolled dose-escalation patients with hepatocellular carcinoma, melanoma, renal cell or head and neck cancer. Study-level findings and limits: At doses 0.1 to 3.0 mg/kg, CD4+ and CD8+ clones expanded.

Some clones are missing from TCRdb's copy, which holds only in-frame ones; the method was immunoSEQ multiplex PCR. There are about 59,000 clones in the sample; approximately 90% occur only once, and roughly 13% lies in the top ten. Deletions cut 3 bases from V and 7 bases from J, with 12 bases between. The CDR3 is 12 residues long. Germline CDR1 is SQVTM and CDR2 is ANQGSEA. The sequencing here drew on CD4+ or CD8+ T cells sorted from blood, taken in a trial of the OX40 agonist ivuxolimab. The chain is built from TRBV29-1 and TRBJ1-2; the D gene is possibly TRBD1 (6 bases). The origin of this receptor is an adult with an advanced solid tumor such as melanoma, head and neck, liver or kidney cancer. The CDR3 DNA reads TGCAGCGTTGATTCAGGGGTCTTTGGCTACACCTTC. This sequence encodes CSVDSGVFGYTF.